The clone carrying this TCR beta chain occurred once. Negative isolation yielded CD4+ and CD8+ T cells, and FACS enriched TEMRA cells. These data come from a study of CD8 T cells in Susac syndrome. CDR1 and CDR2 (germline): DFQATT, SNEGSKA (reference sequence). Trimming shortened V by 2 bases and J by 1 base, and 7 bases separated the two germline ends. The CDR3 length is 13 residues. The RNA input was about 0.5 to 1 ug, and it was reverse transcribed with random hexamers. TCR beta CDR3 was amplified by immunoSEQ multiplex PCR. This amplification extended across 54 Vbeta and 13 Jbeta segments. A single record per CDR3 protein comes from TCRdb applying MiXCR to the immunoSEQ multiplex PCR reads. The sample holds about 210,000 distinct CDR3 sequences, roughly 94% seen once.

The specimen sequenced was CD4+ T cells from PBMCs. The J gene is TRBJ2-3, the V gene TRBV20-1; D not certain. The sequence was collected from a human donor with multiple sclerosis. CDR3 nucleotide sequence: TGCAGTGCTAGAAGTCGAGGCACAGATACGCAGTATTTT. It translates to CSARSRGTDTQYF.